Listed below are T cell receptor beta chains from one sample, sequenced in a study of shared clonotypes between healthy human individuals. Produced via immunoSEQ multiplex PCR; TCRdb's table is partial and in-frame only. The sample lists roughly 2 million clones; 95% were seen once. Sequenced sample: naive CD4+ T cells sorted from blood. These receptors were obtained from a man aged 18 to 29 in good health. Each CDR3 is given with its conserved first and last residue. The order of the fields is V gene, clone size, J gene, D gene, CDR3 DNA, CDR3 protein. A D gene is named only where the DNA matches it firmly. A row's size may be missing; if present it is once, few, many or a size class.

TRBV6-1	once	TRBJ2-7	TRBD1	TGTGCCAGCAGTGAAAGGACAGGGGCCACCTACGAGCAGTACTTC	CASSERTGATYEQYF
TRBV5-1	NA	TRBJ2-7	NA	TGCGCCAGCAGCTTGGCCGGTGGGGGCTCATACGAGCAGTACTTC	CASSLAGGGSYEQYF
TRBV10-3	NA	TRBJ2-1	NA	TGTGCCATCAGCGAAAGGGTCTCAGGTGAGCAGTTCTTC	CAISERVSGEQFF
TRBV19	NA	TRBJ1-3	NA	TGTGCCAGTAGTATTCTCCCGACGGTGTCTGGAAACACCATATATTTT	CASSILPTVSGNTIYF
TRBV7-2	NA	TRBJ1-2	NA	TGTGCCAGCAGCTTAGTATCCATCCAAGCTAACTATGGCTACACCTTC	CASSLVSIQANYGYTF
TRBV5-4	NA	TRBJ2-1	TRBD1	TGTGCCAGCAGCTGGGGATGGACAGGGAACAATGAGCAGTTCTTC	CASSWGWTGNNEQFF
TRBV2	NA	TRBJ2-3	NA	TGTGCCAGCAGAAACCGGGACTGGTCGACCCCAGATACGCAGTATTTT	CASRNRDWSTPDTQYF
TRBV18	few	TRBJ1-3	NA	TGTGCCAGCTCACCCCTGGGAGGGCAGAAAGGAAACACCATATATTTT	CASSPLGGQKGNTIYF
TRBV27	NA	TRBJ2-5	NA	TGTGCCAGCAGTCCGAACGGGTATCGATGGGAGACCCAGTACTTC	CASSPNGYRWETQYF
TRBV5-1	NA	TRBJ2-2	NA	TGCGCCAGCAGCACGTCCGGGACGAACACCGGGGAGCTGTTTTTT	CASSTSGTNTGELFF
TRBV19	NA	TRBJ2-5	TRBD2	TGTGCCAGTAGTATTGCTGGCGGGAGCCTGGAGACCCAGTACTTC	CASSIAGGSLETQYF
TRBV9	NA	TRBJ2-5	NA	TGTGCCAGCAGCGCCGGACCGCAAGAGACCCAGTACTTC	CASSAGPQETQYF
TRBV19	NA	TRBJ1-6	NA	TGTGCCAGTAGTTCCTTCTCCGGGACACGTGATTCACCCCTCCACTTT	CASSSFSGTRDSPLHF
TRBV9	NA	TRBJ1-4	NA	TGTGCCAGCAGCTTGGGACAAAGTGGTCGGGATAATGAAAAACTGTTTTTT	CASSLGQSGRDNEKLFF
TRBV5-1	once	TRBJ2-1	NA	TGCGCCAGCAGCTTGGGCGGTGGGGACACACAGTTCTTC	CASSLGGGDTQFF
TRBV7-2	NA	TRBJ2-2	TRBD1	TGTGCCAGCAGCCGACAGGGGATAACCGGGGAGCTGTTTTTT	CASSRQGITGELFF
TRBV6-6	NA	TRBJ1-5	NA	TGTGCCAGCAGGTGGAGTGACGGCGTTCAGCCCCAGCATTTT	CASRWSDGVQPQHF
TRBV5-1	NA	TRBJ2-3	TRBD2	TGCGCCAGCAGCTCACTACAGCGGGGGAGCACAGATACGCAGTATTTT	CASSSLQRGSTDTQYF
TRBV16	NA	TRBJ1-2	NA	TGTGCCAGCAGCCAATTTTCCGGGGATTCTTATGGCTACACCTTC	CASSQFSGDSYGYTF
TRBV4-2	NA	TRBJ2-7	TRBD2	TGTGCCAGCAGCCAGAGGACTAGCGGGAGGGGTAATGCCGAGCAGTACTTC	CASSQRTSGRGNAEQYF